This T cell receptor beta chain comes out of a study of regulatory T cells in long-lasting Graves disease. Germline V gene lookup returns CDR1 SGHTA and CDR2 FQGNSA. Trimming cost V 1 base and J 2 bases, with 12 bases left between them. This CDR3 contains 15 residues. Study results and limitations: Persistent disease preferred TRBV28, TRBJ1-2 and TRBJ2-5. Because few samples were included, accuracy may have been lower.

This clonotype was detected a few times. The antigen is unknown. Arm-PCR with iRepertoire HTBI primers amplified the CDR3 regions for these TCR beta libraries. TCRdb re-analysed the multiplex PCR reads in MiXCR, keeping a single row per CDR3 protein. The sample shows under 500,000 distinct CDR3 sequences, 20% of them seen only once. The time point was: persistent/refractory GD, antithyroid drugs over 5 years with positive TRAb. From PBMCs, RNA was extracted and then used to make the TCR library. This sequence was found in a female donor with Graves disease. This specimen was peripheral blood mononuclear cells (PBMCs), taken when the disease was refractory, from a patient treated with antithyroid drugs. The chain links TRBV7-2 to TRBJ2-7, with D possibly TRBD2 on 5 matching bases. CDR3 residues: CASSLDWAGTYEQYF. The CDR3 coding sequence is TGTGCCAGCAGCTTAGATTGGGCCGGGACCTACGAGCAGTACTTC.